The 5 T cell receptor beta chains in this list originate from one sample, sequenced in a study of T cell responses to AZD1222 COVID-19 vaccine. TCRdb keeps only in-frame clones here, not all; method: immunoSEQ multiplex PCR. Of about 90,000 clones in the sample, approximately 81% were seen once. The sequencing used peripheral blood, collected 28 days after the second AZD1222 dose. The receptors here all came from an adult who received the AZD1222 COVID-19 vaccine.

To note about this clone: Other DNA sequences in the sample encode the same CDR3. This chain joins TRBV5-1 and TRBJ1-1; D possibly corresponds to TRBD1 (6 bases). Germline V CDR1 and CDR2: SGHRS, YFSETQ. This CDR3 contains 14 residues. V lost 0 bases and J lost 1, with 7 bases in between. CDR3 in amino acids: CASSLDRANTEAFF. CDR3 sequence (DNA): TGCGCCAGCAGCTTGGACAGGGCGAACACTGAAGCTTTCTTT. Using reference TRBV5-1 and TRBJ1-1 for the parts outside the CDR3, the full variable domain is KAGVTQTPRYLIKTRGQQVTLSCSPISGHRSVSWYQQTPGQGLQFLFEYFSETQRNKGNFPGRFSGRQFSNSRSEMNVSTLELGDSALYLCASSLDRANTEAFFGQGTRLTVV.

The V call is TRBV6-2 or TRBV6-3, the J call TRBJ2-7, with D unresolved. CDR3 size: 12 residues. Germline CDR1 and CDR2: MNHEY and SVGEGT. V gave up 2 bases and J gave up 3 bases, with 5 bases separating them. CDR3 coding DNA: TGTGCCAGCAGTTACGGGGTCTACGAGCAGTACTTC. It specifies CASSYGVYEQYF.

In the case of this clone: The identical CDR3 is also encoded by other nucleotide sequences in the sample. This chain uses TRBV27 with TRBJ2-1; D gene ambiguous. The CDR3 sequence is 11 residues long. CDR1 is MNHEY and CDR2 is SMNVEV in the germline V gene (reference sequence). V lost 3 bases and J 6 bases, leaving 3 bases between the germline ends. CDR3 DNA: TGTGCCAGCAGTTTTGGCAATGAGCAGTTCTTC. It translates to CASSFGNEQFF.

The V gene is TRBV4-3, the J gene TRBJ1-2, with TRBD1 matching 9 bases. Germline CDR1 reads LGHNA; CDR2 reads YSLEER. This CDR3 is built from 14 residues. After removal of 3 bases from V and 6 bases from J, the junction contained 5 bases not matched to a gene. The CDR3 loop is CASSQGTGRNGYTF. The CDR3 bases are TGCGCCAGCAGCCAGGGGACAGGGAGGAATGGCTACACCTTC.

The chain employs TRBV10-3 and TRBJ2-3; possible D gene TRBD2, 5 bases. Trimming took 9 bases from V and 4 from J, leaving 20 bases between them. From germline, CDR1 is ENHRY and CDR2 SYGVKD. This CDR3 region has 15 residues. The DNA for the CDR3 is TGTGCCATAAAGGGAGATTTAGCTATGCCAGATACGCAGTATTTT. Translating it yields CAIKGDLAMPDTQYF.